A single sample is the source of the 23 T cell receptor beta chains below, sequenced in a study of control samples from healthy donors and cancer patients. TCRdb's copy holds only in-frame clones and misses some; the assay was immunoSEQ multiplex PCR. The data show tens of thousands of clones, with approximately 84% seen just once and about 38% held by the top ten. The source material was PBMCs. Receptors originate from a man in his 70s with lung cancer.

This clone was seen just once. The chain combines TRBV7-9 with TRBJ2-5; perhaps D is TRBD1 or TRBD2 (5 bases each). CDR1 and CDR2 (germline): SEHNR, FQNEAQ (reference sequence). V lost 5 bases and J 5 bases, leaving 18 bases between the germline ends. This CDR3 has 15 amino acids. As DNA, the CDR3 is TGTGCCAGCAGCCGACCGGGACCCTCGGGGGAGACCCAGTACTTC. Its translation is CASSRPGPSGETQYF.

This clone occurred a few times. The genes are TRBV9 and TRBJ1-1; no definite D call. CDR1 SGDLS and CDR2 YYNGEE come from the germline V gene. V lost 0 bases to trimming and J lost 7 bases, with 10 bases between them. The CDR3 extends over 13 amino acids. The chain's CDR3 is CASSVVEAYEAFF. DNA for the CDR3: TGTGCCAGCAGCGTAGTAGAGGCCTATGAAGCTTTCTTT.

This chain uses TRBV5-1 with TRBJ2-3; possible D gene TRBD1, 6 bases. The V and J ends lost 0 bases and 5 bases respectively, with 13 bases between them. The CDR3 contains 15 residues. Germline V gene data show CDR1 as SGHRS and CDR2 as YFSETQ. CDR3 DNA sequence: TGCGCCAGCAGCTTGGATGTAGGGGGTAAAGATACGCAGTATTTT. Its protein product is CASSLDVGGKDTQYF. The variable domain in full, with the rest retrieved from reference TRBV5-1 and TRBJ2-3, is KAGVTQTPRYLIKTRGQQVTLSCSPISGHRSVSWYQQTPGQGLQFLFEYFSETQRNKGNFPGRFSGRQFSNSRSEMNVSTLELGDSALYLCASSLDVGGKDTQYFGPGTRLTVL.

The rearrangement joins TRBV19 to TRBJ1-5; tentative D call: TRBD1 (6 bases). There are 16 residues in the CDR3. Trimming took off 5 bases at V and 0 bases at J, with 14 bases between the two ends. Looked up from germline, CDR1 is LNHDA and CDR2 is SQIVND (reference sequence). The CDR3 coding sequence is TGTGCCAGTAGTCTCGGGGGGGCCGGTAGCAATCAGCCCCAGCATTTT. Translating it yields CASSLGGAGSNQPQHF.

This chain links TRBV30 with TRBJ2-3, with a weak D call TRBD1 (7 bases). In germline, CDR1 is GTSNPN, CDR2 SVGIG (reference sequence). Between the trimmed V and J ends, which lost 7 bases and 8 bases, there was a span of 25 bases. CDR3 length: 15 amino acids. The CDR3 sequence: CAFQGGGTGAGTQYF. The CDR3 bases are TGTGCCTTTCAAGGGGGCGGGACGGGAGCGGGTACGCAGTATTTT.

This clone showed up just once. CDR3 sequence: CASSILADRGQNGYTF. The CDR3 coding sequence is TGTGCCAGCAGTATCTTGGCGGACAGGGGGCAAAATGGCTACACCTTC. The chain carries TRBV2 and TRBJ1-2, with 11 bases aligning to TRBD1. V lost 5 bases to trimming and J lost 6 bases; unmatched junction nucleotides: 11. Germline-derived CDR1 and CDR2 are SNHLY and FYNNEI. The CDR3 extends over 16 amino acids.

V gene TRBV18 combines with J gene TRBJ1-4; possible D gene TRBD1, 5 bases. CDR1 is KGHSH, CDR2 LQKENI, per germline. The V end was cut by 1 base, the J end by 4 bases, with 10 bases between. The CDR3 runs to 15 residues. CDR3 bases: TGTGCCAGCTCACCACGAGGGGCTAATAATGAAAAACTGTTTTTT. Protein product: CASSPRGANNEKLFF.

In this sample, this clone turned up a few times. The gene calls are TRBV4-2 and TRBJ2-7; D ambiguous. V lost 0 bases and J 2 bases, leaving 17 bases between the germline ends. There are 17 residues in the CDR3. In germline, CDR1 is LGHNA, CDR2 YNFKEQ. The CDR3 DNA reads as TGTGCCAGCAGCCAAGATGTAGGCAGGCGGACCGCCTACGAGCAGTACTTC. Its protein is CASSQDVGRRTAYEQYF.

The sample holds a few counts of this clone. The V and J genes are TRBV9 and TRBJ1-4; no reliable D call. V was shortened by 4 bases and J by 5 bases, with 15 bases between the two germline ends. CDR3 length: 15 amino acids. CDR1 is SGDLS, CDR2 YYNGEE, per germline. DNA for the CDR3: TGTGCCAGCAGCACAAACAACGGCCTAAATGAAAAACTGTTTTTT. Protein: CASSTNNGLNEKLFF.

This clone was detected a few times. The genes are TRBV30 and TRBJ1-3; D gene unclear. Per germline, CDR1 GTSNPN and CDR2 SVGIG (reference sequence). The CDR3 is made up of 15 amino acids. The V gene lost 4 bases and the J gene lost 0 bases, with 13 bases spanning the gap. CDR3 coding DNA: TGTGCCTGGACGCAAGCGGGAAGCTCTGGAAACACCATATATTTT. It codes for CAWTQAGSSGNTIYF.

On this clone: One end of the junction fails to match germline, which may point to a read error. V is TRBV9 and J is TRBJ2-2; D is undetermined. This CDR3 has 15 amino acids. The V gene's germline CDR1 is SGDLS and CDR2 YYNGEE. DNA for the CDR3: TGTGCCAGCAGCGTAGACCCCGCGAAGACCGGGGAGCTGTTTTTT. Encoded protein: CASSVDPAKTGELFF.

V gene TRBV11-2 combines with J gene TRBJ2-7; D possibly corresponds to TRBD2 (7 bases). The V end lost 6 bases, the J end lost 7 bases, and 19 bases lay between the germline ends. Germline loops: CDR1 SGHAT, CDR2 FQNNGV. CDR3 length equals 14 residues. The CDR3 DNA follows: TGTGCCAGCAGAAAAACAGGGATGGGGGGGGAGCAGTACTTC. Protein product: CASRKTGMGGEQYF.

This clone appeared once. This sample also contains other DNA sequences that code for the same CDR3. V gene TRBV29-1 combines with J gene TRBJ2-7; 11 bases line up with TRBD1. Germline V gene lookup returns CDR1 SQVTM and CDR2 ANQGSEA. CDR3 length: 13 amino acids. Trimming took 3 bases from V and 3 from J; bases not matched to a gene: 1. CDR3 sequence (DNA): TGCAGCGTTGAGGGACAGGGGGGCTACGAGCAGTACTTC. This gives the protein CSVEGQGGYEQYF.

The chain employs TRBV3-1 (or the pseudogene TRBV3-2) and TRBJ2-5; TRBD2 matches 9 bases. V shed 7 bases and J 6 bases; nucleotides not matched to a gene: 6. Per germline, CDR1 LGHDT and CDR2 YNNKEL (reference sequence). The CDR3 length is 13 residues. The CDR3 reads CASTKSGGKTQYF. CDR3 nucleotide sequence: TGTGCCAGCACGAAGAGCGGGGGGAAGACCCAGTACTTC.

The chain couples TRBV7-3 to TRBJ1-3, with 7 bases identical to TRBD1. CDR1 SGHTA and CDR2 FQGTGA come from the germline V gene. This CDR3 comprises 15 residues. The J segment lost 0 bases and the V segment lost 5 bases, leaving 4 bases of the junction unmatched. The DNA for the CDR3 is TGTGCCAGCAGCCCGACAGGGCCCTCTGGAAACACCATATATTTT. This translates into CASSPTGPSGNTIYF.

The V and J genes are TRBV7-9 and TRBJ2-7; possible D gene TRBD1, 5 bases. This CDR3 contains 14 residues. Germline assignment: CDR1 SEHNR and CDR2 FQNEAQ (reference sequence). Trimming cost V 5 bases and J 6 bases, with 17 bases left between them. The CDR3 here is CASSEAQENPEQYF. CDR3 in DNA: TGTGCCAGCAGCGAGGCACAGGAGAACCCCGAGCAGTACTTC.

V usage is TRBV27 and J usage is TRBJ1-2; TRBD1 matches at 7 bases. Germline-derived CDR1 and CDR2 are MNHEY and SMNVEV (reference sequence). V gave up 6 bases and J gave up 7 bases; unmatched junction bases: 5. The CDR3 sequence is 12 residues long. CDR3 DNA: TGTGCCAGCAGGGTTTACAGGGGTGGCTACACCTTC. It encodes CASRVYRGGYTF.

A single count supports this clone. The rearrangement joins TRBV30 to TRBJ1-2; D remains unclear. This CDR3 has 11 amino acids. The germline V gene has CDR1 GTSNPN and CDR2 SVGIG (reference sequence). Trimming took 7 bases from V and 5 from J, leaving 11 bases between them. The chain's CDR3 is CAFPLGYGYTF. The CDR3 DNA sequence: TGTGCCTTTCCCCTTGGGTATGGCTACACCTTC.

This chain links TRBV11-1 with TRBJ2-2, with TRBD1 matching over 7 bases. The trim removed 0 bases at V and 2 bases at J, leaving 9 bases unmatched. Germline CDR1 reads SGHAT; CDR2 reads FQDESV (reference sequence). The CDR3 loop spans 18 amino acids. CDR3 sequence (DNA): TGTGCCAGCAGCTTAGCTACCCGGACAGGTTTAAACACCGGGGAGCTGTTTTTT. This encodes CASSLATRTGLNTGELFF.

The chain has TRBV10-3 and TRBJ1-2, with D perhaps TRBD1 (5 bases). The CDR3 totals 15 residues. Germline values: CDR1 ENHRY, CDR2 SYGVKD. V lost 0 bases to trimming and J lost 6 bases, with 14 bases between them. Here the CDR3 reads CAISESILAGHGYTF. The CDR3 nucleotides read TGTGCCATCAGTGAGTCGATTCTGGCAGGGCATGGCTACACCTTC.

The chain joins TRBV10-2 to TRBJ2-7; 9 nucleotides match TRBD1. Germline assignment: CDR1 WSHSY and CDR2 SAAADI. Trimming cost V 2 bases and J 4 bases; bases outside gene matches: 15. CDR3 length: 18 amino acids. DNA for the CDR3: TGCGCCAGCAGTGAGGGCGGGACAGGGATAAATCTTGTGTACGAGCAGTACTTC. Its protein is CASSEGGTGINLVYEQYF.

The V call is TRBV5-1, the J call TRBJ2-3, with 12 bases fitting TRBD2. The CDR3 is 16 amino acids. Trimming removed 4 bases from V and 2 bases from J; junction bases left unmatched: 5. The V gene's germline CDR1 is SGHRS and CDR2 YFSETQ. The CDR3 is CASSPGLAGFTDTQYF. CDR3 DNA sequence: TGCGCCAGCAGCCCAGGACTAGCGGGGTTCACAGATACGCAGTATTTT. Drawing the rest from reference TRBV5-1 and TRBJ2-3, the complete variable domain is KAGVTQTPRYLIKTRGQQVTLSCSPISGHRSVSWYQQTPGQGLQFLFEYFSETQRNKGNFPGRFSGRQFSNSRSEMNVSTLELGDSALYLCASSPGLAGFTDTQYFGPGTRLTVL.

As for this clone: A junction end diverges from the germline sequence, so it may reflect a read error. This chain connects TRBV18 to TRBJ2-7, with a weak D call TRBD1 (6 bases). Germline V CDR1 and CDR2: KGHSH, LQKENI. This CDR3 has 16 residues. CDR3 coding DNA: TGTGCCAGCTCATCCTATACGACAGGAATCTCCCACGAGCAGTACTTC. Residues: CASSSYTTGISHEQYF.